The 3 T cell receptor beta chains presented below share a single source sample, sequenced in a study of blood T cell repertoires in COVID-19. The method was immunoSEQ multiplex PCR; TCRdb's version includes in-frame clones alone and lacks a portion of them. The sample gives over 200,000 clones, 88% of which show up once; around 0.7% is in the top ten. Sequenced material: peripheral blood. Source of these receptors: a human donor in a cohort sampled during active COVID-19.

DNA of the CDR3: TGCGCCAGCAGCCAAGAGTGGACAGGGGGGACCTACGAGCAGTACTTC. This codes for CASSQEWTGGTYEQYF. V is TRBV4-3 and J is TRBJ2-7; 10 nucleotides line up with TRBD1. The CDR3 loop spans 16 amino acids. The V gene end was trimmed by 0 bases and the J gene end by 2 bases; junction bases not matched to a gene: 4. The V gene's germline CDR1 is LGHNA and CDR2 YSLEER.

V usage is TRBV6-2 or TRBV6-3 and J usage is TRBJ1-5; D is ambiguous. Germline lookup yields CDR1 MNHEY and CDR2 SVGEGT. This CDR3 has 14 residues. V lost 2 bases, J lost 9 bases, and 14 bases lay in between. CDR3 protein: CASSYAASPPPQHF. The CDR3 nucleotides are TGTGCCAGCAGTTACGCGGCATCTCCCCCGCCCCAGCATTTT.

This clone was counted once. The chain joins TRBV5-8 to TRBJ2-7, with 10 bases aligning to TRBD1. The CDR3 is made up of 19 amino acids. Germline CDR1 is SGHTS and CDR2 is YDEGEE. With V trimmed by 4 bases and J by 3 bases, 19 bases remained unmatched. CDR3 coding DNA: TGTGCCAGCAGCCAGGAGGGACAGGGGTTCTTATCGGCCTTCTACGAGCAGTACTTC. It yields the protein CASSQEGQGFLSAFYEQYF.